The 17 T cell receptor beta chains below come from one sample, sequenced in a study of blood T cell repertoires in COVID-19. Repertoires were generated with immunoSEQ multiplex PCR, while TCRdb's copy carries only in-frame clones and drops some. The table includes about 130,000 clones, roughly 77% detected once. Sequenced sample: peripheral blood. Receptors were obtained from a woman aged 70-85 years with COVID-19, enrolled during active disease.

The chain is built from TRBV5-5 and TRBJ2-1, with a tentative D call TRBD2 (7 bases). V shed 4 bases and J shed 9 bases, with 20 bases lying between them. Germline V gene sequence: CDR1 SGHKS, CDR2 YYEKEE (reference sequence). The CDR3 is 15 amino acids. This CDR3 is CASSKGGGLSVEQFF. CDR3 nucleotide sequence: TGTGCCAGCAGCAAAGGGGGGGGCCTATCAGTTGAGCAGTTCTTC. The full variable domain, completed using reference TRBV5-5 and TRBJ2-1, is DAGVTQSPTHLIKTRGQQVTLRCSPISGHKSVSWYQQVLGQGPQFIFQYYEKEERGRGNFPDRFSARQFPNYSSELNVNALLLGDSALYLCASSKGGGLSVEQFFGPGTRLTVL.

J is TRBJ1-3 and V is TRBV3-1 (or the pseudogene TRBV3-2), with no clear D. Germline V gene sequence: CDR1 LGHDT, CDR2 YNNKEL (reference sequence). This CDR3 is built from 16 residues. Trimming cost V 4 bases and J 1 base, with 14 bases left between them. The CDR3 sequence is CASSPHAGSSGNTIYF. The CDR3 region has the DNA TGTGCCAGCAGCCCGCATGCGGGATCGTCTGGAAACACCATATATTTT.

The CDR3 DNA is TGTGCCACCAGCATTCGACAACAGGGGGAAGCTTTCTTT. Protein product: CATSIRQQGEAFF. J is TRBJ1-1 and V is TRBV15; 7 nucleotides agree with TRBD1. The CDR3 covers 13 residues. Unmatched junction bases numbered 7, after V lost 4 bases and J lost 8 bases. CDR1 and CDR2 from the germline V gene are LNHNV and YYDKDF (reference sequence).

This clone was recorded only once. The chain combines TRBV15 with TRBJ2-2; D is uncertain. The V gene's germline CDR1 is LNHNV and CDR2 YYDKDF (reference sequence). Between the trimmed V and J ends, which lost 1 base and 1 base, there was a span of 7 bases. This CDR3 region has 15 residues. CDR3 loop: CATSRGSMNTGELFF. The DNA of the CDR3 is TGTGCCACCAGCAGAGGTAGTATGAACACCGGGGAGCTGTTTTTT.

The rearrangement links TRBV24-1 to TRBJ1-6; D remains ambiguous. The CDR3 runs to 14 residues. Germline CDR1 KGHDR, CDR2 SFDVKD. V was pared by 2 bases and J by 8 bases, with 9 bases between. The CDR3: CATSDSGKYSPLHF. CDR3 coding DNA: TGTGCCACCAGTGATTCCGGGAAATATTCACCCCTCCACTTT.

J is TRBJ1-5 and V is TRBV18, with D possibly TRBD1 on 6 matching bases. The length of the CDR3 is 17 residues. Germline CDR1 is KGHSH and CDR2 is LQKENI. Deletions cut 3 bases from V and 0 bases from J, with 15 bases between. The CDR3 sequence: CASSPTGGPYSNQPQHF. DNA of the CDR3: TGTGCCAGCTCACCGACGGGGGGGCCTTATAGCAATCAGCCCCAGCATTTT.

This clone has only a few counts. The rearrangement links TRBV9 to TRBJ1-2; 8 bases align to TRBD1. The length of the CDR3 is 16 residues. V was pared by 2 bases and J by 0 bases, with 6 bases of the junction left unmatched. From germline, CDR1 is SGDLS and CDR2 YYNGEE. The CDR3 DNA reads TGTGCCAGCAGCGTCACCGGGACAGGAGCTAACTATGGCTACACCTTC. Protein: CASSVTGTGANYGYTF.

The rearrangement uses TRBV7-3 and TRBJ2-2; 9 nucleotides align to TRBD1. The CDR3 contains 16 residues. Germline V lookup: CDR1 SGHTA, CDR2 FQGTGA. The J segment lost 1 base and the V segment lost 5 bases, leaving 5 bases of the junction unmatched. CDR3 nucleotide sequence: TGTGCCAGCAGCCCCGGACAGGGGCTGAACACCGGGGAGCTGTTTTTT. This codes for CASSPGQGLNTGELFF.

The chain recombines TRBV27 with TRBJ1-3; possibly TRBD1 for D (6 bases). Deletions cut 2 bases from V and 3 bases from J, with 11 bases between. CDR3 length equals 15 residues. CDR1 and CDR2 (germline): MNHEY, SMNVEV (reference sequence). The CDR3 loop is CASSLQGILGNTIYF. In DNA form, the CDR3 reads TGTGCCAGCAGTTTACAGGGGATCCTTGGAAACACCATATATTTT.

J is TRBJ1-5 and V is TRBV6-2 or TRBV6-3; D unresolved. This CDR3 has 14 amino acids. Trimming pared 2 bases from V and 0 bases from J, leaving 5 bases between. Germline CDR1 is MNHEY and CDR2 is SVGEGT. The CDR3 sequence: CASSYAFSNQPQHF. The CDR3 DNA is TGTGCCAGCAGTTACGCGTTTAGCAATCAGCCCCAGCATTTT.

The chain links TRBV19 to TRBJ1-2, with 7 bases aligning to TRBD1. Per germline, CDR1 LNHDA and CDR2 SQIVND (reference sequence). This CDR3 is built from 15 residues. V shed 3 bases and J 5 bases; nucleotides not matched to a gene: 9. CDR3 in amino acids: CASSIGSTGDYGYTF. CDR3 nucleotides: TGTGCCAGTAGTATTGGCTCTACAGGGGATTATGGCTACACCTTC.

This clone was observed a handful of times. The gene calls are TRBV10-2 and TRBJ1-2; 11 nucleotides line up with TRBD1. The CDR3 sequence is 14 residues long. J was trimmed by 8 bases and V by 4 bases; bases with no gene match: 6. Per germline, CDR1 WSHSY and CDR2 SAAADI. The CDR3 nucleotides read TGCGCCAGCAGTGGGGGACAGGGGGTAAGCGGCTACACCTTC. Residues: CASSGGQGVSGYTF.

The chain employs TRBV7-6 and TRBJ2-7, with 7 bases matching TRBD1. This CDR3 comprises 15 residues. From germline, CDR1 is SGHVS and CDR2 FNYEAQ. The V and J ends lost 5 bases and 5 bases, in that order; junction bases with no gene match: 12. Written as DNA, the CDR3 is TGTGCCAGCAGCCTCGGCCGGGACAGTGGCCACGAGCAGTACTTC. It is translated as CASSLGRDSGHEQYF. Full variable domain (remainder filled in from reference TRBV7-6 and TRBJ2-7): GAGVSQSPRYKVTKRGQDVALRCDPISGHVSLYWYRQALGQGPEFLTYFNYEAQQDKSGLPNDRFSAERPEGSISTLTIQRTEQRDSAMYRCASSLGRDSGHEQYFGPGTRLTVT.

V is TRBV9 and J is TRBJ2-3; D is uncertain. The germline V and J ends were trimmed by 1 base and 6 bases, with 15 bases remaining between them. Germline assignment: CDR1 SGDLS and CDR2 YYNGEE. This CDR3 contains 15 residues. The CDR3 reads CASSVQAKASDTQYF. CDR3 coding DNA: TGTGCCAGCAGCGTACAGGCCAAAGCTTCTGATACGCAGTATTTT.

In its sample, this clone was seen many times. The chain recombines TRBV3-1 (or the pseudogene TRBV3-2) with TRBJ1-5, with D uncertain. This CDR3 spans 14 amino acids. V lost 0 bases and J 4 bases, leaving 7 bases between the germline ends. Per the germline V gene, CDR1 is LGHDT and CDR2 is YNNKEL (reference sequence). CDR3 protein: CASSQEGGNQPQHF. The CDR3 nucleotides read TGTGCCAGCAGCCAAGAGGGAGGTAATCAGCCCCAGCATTTT.

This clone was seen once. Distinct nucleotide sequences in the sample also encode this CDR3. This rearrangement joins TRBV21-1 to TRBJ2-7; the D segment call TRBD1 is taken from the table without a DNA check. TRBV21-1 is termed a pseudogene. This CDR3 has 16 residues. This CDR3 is CASSKALQGGTYEQYF. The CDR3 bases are TGTGCCAGCAGCAAAGCGCTACAGGGTGGGACCTACGAGCAGTACTTC.

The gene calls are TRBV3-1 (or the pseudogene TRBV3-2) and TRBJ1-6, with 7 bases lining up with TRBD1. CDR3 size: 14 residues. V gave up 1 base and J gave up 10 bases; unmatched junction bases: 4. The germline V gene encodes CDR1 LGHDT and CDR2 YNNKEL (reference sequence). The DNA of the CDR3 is TGTGCCAGCAGCCAAGGGCAGGGGGGCTCACCCCTCCACTTT. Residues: CASSQGQGGSPLHF.